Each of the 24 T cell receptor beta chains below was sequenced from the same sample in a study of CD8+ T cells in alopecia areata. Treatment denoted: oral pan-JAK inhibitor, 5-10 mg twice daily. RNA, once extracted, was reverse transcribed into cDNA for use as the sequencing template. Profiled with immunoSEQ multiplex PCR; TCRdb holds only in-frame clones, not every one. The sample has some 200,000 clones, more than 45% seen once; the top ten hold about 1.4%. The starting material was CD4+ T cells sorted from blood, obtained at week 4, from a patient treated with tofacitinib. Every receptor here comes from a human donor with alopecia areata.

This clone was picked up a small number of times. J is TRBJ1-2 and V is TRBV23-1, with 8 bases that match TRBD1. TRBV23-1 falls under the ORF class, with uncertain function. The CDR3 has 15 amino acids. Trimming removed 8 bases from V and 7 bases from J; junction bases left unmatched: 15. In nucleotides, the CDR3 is TGCGCCAGCGGAGAGCCGCCCGGGACAGGCGGTGGCTACACCTTC. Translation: CASGEPPGTGGGYTF.

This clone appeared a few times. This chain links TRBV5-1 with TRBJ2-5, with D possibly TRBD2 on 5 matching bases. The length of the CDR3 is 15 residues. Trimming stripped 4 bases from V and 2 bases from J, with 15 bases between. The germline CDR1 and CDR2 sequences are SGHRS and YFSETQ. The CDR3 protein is CASSQTGLAQETQYF. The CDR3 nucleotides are TGCGCCAGCAGCCAGACTGGACTTGCACAAGAGACCCAGTACTTC.

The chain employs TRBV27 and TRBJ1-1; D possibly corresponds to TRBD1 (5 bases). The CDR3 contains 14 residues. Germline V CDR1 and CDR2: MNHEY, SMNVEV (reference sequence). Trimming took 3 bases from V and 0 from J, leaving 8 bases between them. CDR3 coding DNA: TGTGCCAGCAGTTTCGGGGCCATGAACACTGAAGCTTTCTTT. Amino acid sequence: CASSFGAMNTEAFF.

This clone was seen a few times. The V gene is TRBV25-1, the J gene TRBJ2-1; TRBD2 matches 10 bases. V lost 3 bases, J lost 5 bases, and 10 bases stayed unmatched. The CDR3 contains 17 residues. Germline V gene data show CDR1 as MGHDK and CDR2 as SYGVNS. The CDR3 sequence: CASSDVASGRRNNEQFF. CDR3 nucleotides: TGTGCCAGCAGTGATGTGGCTAGCGGGAGACGAAACAATGAGCAGTTCTTC.

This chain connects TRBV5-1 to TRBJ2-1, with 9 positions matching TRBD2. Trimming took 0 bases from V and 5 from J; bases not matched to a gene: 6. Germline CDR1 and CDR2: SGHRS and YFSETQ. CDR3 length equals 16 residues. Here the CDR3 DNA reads TGCGCCAGCAGCTTGGCATTAGCGGGGGACAACAATGAGCAGTTCTTC. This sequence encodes CASSLALAGDNNEQFF.

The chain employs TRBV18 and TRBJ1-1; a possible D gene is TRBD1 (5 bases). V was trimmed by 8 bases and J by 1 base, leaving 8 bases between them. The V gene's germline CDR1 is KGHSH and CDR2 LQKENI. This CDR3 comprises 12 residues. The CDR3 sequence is CASHGANTEAFF. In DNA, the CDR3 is TGTGCCAGCCATGGGGCGAACACTGAAGCTTTCTTT.

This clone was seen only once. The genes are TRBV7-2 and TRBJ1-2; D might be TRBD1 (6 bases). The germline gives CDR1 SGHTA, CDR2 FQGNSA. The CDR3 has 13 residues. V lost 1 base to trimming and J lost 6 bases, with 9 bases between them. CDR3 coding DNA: TGTGCCAGCAGCTTAGACAGGGAACATGGCTACACCTTC. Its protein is CASSLDREHGYTF.

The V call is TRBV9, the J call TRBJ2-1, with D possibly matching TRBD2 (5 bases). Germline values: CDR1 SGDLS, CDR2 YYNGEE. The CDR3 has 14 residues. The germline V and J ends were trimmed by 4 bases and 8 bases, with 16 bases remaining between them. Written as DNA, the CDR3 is TGTGCCAGCAGCCTGAGGGCCTACAGCGATGAGCAGTTCTTC. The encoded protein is CASSLRAYSDEQFF.

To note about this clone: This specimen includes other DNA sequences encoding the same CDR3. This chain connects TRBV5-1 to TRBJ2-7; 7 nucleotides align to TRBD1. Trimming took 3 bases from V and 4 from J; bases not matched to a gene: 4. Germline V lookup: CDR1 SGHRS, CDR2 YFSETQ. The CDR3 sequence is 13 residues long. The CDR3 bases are TGCGCCAGCAGCTCGACAGGGTTATACGAGCAGTACTTC. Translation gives CASSSTGLYEQYF. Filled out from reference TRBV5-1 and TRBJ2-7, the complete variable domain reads KAGVTQTPRYLIKTRGQQVTLSCSPISGHRSVSWYQQTPGQGLQFLFEYFSETQRNKGNFPGRFSGRQFSNSRSEMNVSTLELGDSALYLCASSSTGLYEQYFGPGTRLTVT.

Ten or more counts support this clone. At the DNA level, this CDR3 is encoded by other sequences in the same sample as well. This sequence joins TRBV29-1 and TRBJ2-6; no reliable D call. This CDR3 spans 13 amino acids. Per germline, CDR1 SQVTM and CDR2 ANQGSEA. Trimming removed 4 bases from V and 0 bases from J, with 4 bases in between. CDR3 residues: CSVAPSGANVLTF. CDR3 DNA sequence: TGCAGCGTTGCGCCCTCTGGGGCCAACGTCCTGACTTTC.

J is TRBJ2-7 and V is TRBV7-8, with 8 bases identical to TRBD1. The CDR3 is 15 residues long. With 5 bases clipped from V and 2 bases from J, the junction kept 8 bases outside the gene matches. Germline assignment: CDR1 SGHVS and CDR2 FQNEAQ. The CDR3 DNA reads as TGTGCCAGCAGCGACCCGGGACAGGTGACCTACGAGCAGTACTTC. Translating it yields CASSDPGQVTYEQYF. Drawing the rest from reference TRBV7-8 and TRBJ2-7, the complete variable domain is GAGVSQSPRYKVAKRGQDVALRCDPISGHVSLFWYQQALGQGPEFLTYFQNEAQLDKSGLPSDRFFAERPEGSVSTLKIQRTQQEDSAVYLCASSDPGQVTYEQYFGPGTRLTVT.

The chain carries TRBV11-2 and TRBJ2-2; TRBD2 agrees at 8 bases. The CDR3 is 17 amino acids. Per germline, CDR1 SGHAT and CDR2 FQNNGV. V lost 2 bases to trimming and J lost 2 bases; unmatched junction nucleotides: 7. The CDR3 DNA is TGTGCCAGCAGCTTATTTTCCCTAGCGGGTAACACCGGGGAGCTGTTTTTT. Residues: CASSLFSLAGNTGELFF.

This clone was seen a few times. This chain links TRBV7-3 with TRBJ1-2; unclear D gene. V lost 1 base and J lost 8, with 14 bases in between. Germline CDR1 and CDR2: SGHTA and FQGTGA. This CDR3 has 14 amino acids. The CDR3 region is CASSLNGWSGGYTF. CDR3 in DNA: TGTGCCAGCAGCTTAAATGGATGGAGCGGGGGCTACACCTTC.

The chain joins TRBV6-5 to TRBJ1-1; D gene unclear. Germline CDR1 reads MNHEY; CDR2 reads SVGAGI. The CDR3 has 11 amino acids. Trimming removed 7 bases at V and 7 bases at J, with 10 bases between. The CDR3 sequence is CASKGGFEAFF. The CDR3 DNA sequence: TGTGCCAGCAAAGGCGGATTTGAAGCTTTCTTT.

The DNA for the CDR3 is TGTGCCAGCGGCGGGATGAGCTCCTACGAGCAGTACTTC. Amino acids: CASGGMSSYEQYF. This sequence joins TRBV2 and TRBJ2-7; D might be TRBD2 (6 bases). The CDR3 sequence is 13 residues long. Trimming took 8 bases from V and 0 from J, leaving 11 bases between them. Germline CDR1 SNHLY, CDR2 FYNNEI.

The CDR3 DNA sequence: TGCAGCGTCGACAGCGAGTACTATGGCTACACCTTC. This encodes CSVDSEYYGYTF. The rearrangement uses TRBV29-1 and TRBJ1-2, with a tentative D call TRBD1 (5 bases). CDR1 and CDR2 (germline): SQVTM, ANQGSEA. CDR3 length: 12 amino acids. Trimming took off 6 bases at V and 3 bases at J, with 11 bases between the two ends.

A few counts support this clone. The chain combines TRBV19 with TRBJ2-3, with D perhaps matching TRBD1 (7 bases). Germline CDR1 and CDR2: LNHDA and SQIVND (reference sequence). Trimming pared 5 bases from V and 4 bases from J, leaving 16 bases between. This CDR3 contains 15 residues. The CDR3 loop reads CASSDGGGRSDTQYF. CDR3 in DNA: TGTGCCAGTAGTGACGGAGGGGGCCGATCAGATACGCAGTATTTT.

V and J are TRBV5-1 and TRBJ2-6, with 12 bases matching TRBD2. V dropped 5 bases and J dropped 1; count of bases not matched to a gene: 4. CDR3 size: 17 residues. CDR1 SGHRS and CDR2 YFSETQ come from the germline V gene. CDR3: CASRTSGGLSGANVLTF. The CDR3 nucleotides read TGCGCCAGCAGAACTAGCGGGGGGCTTTCTGGGGCCAACGTCCTGACTTTC.

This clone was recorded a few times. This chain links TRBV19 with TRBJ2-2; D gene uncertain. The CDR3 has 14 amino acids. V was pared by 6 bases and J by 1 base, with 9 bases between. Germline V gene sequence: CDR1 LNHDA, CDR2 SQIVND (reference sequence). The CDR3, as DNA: TGTGCCAGTAGAGTTAGGGTGAACACCGGGGAGCTGTTTTTT. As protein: CASRVRVNTGELFF.

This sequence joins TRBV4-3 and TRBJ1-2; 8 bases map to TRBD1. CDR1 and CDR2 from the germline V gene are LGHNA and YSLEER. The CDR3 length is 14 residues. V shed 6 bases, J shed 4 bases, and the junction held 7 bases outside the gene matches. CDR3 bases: TGCGCCAGCAGTCTAGGACAGGGAAGCTATGGCTACACCTTC. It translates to CASSLGQGSYGYTF.

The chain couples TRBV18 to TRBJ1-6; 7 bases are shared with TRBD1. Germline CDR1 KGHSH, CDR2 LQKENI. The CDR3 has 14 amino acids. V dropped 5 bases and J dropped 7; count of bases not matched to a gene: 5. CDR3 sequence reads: CASSEQGMNSPLHF. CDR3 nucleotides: TGTGCCAGCTCAGAACAGGGGATGAATTCACCCCTCCACTTT.

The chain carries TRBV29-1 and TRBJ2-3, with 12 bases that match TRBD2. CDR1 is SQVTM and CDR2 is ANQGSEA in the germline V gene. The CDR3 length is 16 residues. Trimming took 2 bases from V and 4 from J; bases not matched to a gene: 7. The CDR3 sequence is CSVELVLAGGPDTQYF. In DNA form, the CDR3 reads TGCAGCGTTGAACTAGTACTAGCGGGGGGCCCAGATACGCAGTATTTT.

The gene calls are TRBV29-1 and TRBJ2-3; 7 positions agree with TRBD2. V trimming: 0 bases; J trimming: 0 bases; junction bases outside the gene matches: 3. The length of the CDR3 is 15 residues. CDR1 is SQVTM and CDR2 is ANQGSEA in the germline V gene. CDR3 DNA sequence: TGCAGCGTTGAAGATGGGGGGGTTAGCACAGATACGCAGTATTTT. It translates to CSVEDGGVSTDTQYF.

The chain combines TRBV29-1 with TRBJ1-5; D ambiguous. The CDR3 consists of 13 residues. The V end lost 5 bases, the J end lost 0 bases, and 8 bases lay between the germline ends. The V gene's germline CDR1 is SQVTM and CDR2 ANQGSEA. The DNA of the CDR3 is TGCAGCGTTATGGAAAATAGCAATCAGCCCCAGCATTTT. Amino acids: CSVMENSNQPQHF.